This T cell receptor (beta chain) was sequenced for a study of blood T cell repertoires in COVID-19. Study as a whole: Material from acute and convalescent COVID-19 was sourced from the United States, Italy and Spain.

The protocol was immunoSEQ multiplex PCR, while the TCRdb copy is restricted to in-frame clones and leaves out a portion. The profile covers about 72,000 clones, with about nine tenths appearing a single time and roughly 14% taken by the ten largest. Trimming at V came to 0 bases and at J to 2 bases, leaving 1 base not matched to a gene. CDR1 is SGHKS and CDR2 is YYEKEE in the germline V gene (reference sequence). The CDR3 covers 16 residues. The chain couples TRBV5-5 to TRBJ2-3; 12 positions match TRBD2. The source material was peripheral blood. The clonotype originates from an older woman with acute or convalescent COVID-19. The CDR3 region is CASSLGLAGVTDTQYF. The CDR3 coding sequence is TGTGCCAGCAGCTTGGGACTAGCGGGGGTCACAGATACGCAGTATTTT.